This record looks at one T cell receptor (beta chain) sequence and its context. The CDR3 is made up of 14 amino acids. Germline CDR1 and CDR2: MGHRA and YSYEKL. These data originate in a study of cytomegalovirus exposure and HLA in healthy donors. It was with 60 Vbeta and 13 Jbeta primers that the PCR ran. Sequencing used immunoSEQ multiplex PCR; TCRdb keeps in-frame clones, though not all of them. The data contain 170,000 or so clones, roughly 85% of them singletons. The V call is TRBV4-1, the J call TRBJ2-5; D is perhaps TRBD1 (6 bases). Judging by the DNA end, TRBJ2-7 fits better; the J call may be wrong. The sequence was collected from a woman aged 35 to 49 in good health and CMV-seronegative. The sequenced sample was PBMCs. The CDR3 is CASSPQQGPYEQYF. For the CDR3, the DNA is TGCGCCAGCAGCCCCCAGCAGGGGCCATACGAGCAGTACTTC.